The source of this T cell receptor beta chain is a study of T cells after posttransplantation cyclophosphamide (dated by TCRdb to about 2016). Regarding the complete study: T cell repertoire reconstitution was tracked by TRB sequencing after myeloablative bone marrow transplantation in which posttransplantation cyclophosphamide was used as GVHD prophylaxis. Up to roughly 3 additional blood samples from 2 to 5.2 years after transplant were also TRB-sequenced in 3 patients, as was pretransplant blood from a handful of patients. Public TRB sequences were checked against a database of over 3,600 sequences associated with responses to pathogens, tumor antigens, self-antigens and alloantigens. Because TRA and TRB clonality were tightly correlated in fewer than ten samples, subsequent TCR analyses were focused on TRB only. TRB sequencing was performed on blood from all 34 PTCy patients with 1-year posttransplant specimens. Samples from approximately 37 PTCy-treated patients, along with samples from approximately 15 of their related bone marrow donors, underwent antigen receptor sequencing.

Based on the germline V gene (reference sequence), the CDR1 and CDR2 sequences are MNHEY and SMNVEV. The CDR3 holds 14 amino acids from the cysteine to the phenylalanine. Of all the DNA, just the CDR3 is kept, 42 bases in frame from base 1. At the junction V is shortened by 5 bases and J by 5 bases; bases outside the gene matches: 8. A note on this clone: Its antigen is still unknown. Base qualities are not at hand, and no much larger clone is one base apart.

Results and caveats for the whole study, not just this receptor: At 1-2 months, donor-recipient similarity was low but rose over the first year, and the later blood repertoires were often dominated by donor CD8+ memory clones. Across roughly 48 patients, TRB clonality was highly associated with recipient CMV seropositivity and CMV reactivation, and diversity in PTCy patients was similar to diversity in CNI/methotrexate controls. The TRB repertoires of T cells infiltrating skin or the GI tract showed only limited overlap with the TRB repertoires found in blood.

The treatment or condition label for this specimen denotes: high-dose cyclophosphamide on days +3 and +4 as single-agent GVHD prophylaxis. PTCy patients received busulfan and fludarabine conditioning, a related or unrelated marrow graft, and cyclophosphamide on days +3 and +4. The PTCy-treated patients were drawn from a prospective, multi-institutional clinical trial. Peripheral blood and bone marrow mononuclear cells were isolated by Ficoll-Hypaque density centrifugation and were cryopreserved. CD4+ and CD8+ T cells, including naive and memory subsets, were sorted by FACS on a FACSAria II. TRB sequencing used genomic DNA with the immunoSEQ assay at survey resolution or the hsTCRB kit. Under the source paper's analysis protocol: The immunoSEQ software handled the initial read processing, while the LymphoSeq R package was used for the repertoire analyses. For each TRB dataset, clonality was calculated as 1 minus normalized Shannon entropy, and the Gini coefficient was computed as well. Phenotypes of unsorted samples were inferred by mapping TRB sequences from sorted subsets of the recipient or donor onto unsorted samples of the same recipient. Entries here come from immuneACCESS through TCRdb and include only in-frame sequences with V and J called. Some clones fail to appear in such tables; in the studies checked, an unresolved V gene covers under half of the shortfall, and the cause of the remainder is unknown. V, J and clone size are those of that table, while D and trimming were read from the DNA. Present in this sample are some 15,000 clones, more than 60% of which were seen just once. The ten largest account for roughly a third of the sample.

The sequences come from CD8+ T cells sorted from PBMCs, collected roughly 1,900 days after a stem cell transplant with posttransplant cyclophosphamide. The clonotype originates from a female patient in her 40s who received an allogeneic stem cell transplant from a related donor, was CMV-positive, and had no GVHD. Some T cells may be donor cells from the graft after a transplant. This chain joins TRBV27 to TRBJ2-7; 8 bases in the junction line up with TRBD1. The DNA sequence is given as TGTGCCAGCAGTCTACGGACAGGGAGTAACGAGCAGTACTTC. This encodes CASSLRTGSNEQYF.